The sequence of this T cell receptor (beta chain) was determined in a study of radiation and T cells in renal cell carcinoma. This sample's time point: baseline pretreatment blood. Regarding treatment: 15 Gy SBRT to primary tumor, nephrectomy 4 weeks later. Clear cell pathology was present in this patient's renal cell carcinoma. Data came from immunoSEQ multiplex PCR; TCRdb stores just in-frame clones and leaves some out. The repertoire holds 150,000 or so clones, with 88% as singletons. CDR1 is SGHRS and CDR2 is YFSETQ in the germline V gene. CDR3 length: 13 amino acids. The V and J ends lost 3 bases and 5 bases respectively, with 12 bases between them.

The sample here was blood, taken from a patient whose treatment included radiotherapy and nephrectomy. The chain carries TRBV5-1 and TRBJ2-7; perhaps TRBD2 as D (6 bases). The TCR originated in a woman in her seventies with renal cell carcinoma. The CDR3: CASSSGLIDEQYF. Here the CDR3 DNA reads TGCGCCAGCAGCTCGGGACTTATCGACGAGCAGTACTTC.